A single sample gave rise to the 17 T cell receptor beta chains below, sequenced in a study of radiotherapy plus CTLA-4 blockade in lung cancer. The method was immunoSEQ multiplex PCR; TCRdb's version includes in-frame clones alone and lacks a portion of them. The profile shows tens of thousands of clones, about four fifths of them singletons. Sequenced here: peripheral blood, sampled from a patient treated with radiotherapy plus ipilimumab. Every receptor here comes from a human donor with non-small cell lung cancer that progressed on radiotherapy plus ipilimumab.

As concerns this clone: The identical CDR3 is also encoded by other nucleotide sequences in the sample. The chain joins TRBV12-5 to TRBJ2-7; D remains ambiguous. Germline CDR1 LGHNT, CDR2 FRNRAP. The length of the CDR3 is 10 residues. Deletions cut 7 bases from V and 4 bases from J, with 5 bases between. Here the CDR3 reads CASARYEQYF. In DNA form, the CDR3 reads TGTGCTAGTGCCAGATACGAGCAGTACTTC.

The J gene is TRBJ2-3, the V gene TRBV7-9; TRBD1 might be the D (5 bases). This CDR3 contains 14 residues. Germline CDR1 SEHNR, CDR2 FQNEAQ (reference sequence). The ends were cut back, 3 bases at V and 3 bases at J, with 10 bases in the middle. Written as DNA, the CDR3 is TGTGCCAGCAGCTTCAATCAGGGAACAGATACGCAGTATTTT. This sequence encodes CASSFNQGTDTQYF. Combining the CDR3 with reference TRBV7-9 and TRBJ2-3 gives the whole variable domain DTGVSQNPRHKITKRGQNVTFRCDPISEHNRLYWYRQTLGQGPEFLTYFQNEAQLEKSRLLSDRFSAERPKGSFSTLEIQRTEQGDSAMYLCASSFNQGTDTQYFGPGTRLTVL.

This clone was found a few times. V usage is TRBV7-2 and J usage is TRBJ2-5; no reliable D call. The V gene lost 2 bases and the J gene lost 1 base, with 8 bases spanning the gap. Germline assignment: CDR1 SGHTA and CDR2 FQGNSA. This CDR3 has 14 residues. CDR3 bases: TGTGCCAGCAGCTTATACGGCCCCCAAGAGACCCAGTACTTC. Encoded protein: CASSLYGPQETQYF. Filled out from reference TRBV7-2 and TRBJ2-5, the complete variable domain reads GAGVSQSPSNKVTEKGKDVELRCDPISGHTALYWYRQSLGQGLEFLIYFQGNSAPDKSGLPSDRFSAERTGGSVSTLTIQRTQQEDSAVYLCASSLYGPQETQYFGPGTRLLVL.

V gene TRBV27 combines with J gene TRBJ2-1; perhaps TRBD1 as D (6 bases). The germline V gene has CDR1 MNHEY and CDR2 SMNVEV (reference sequence). V was cut by 7 bases and J by 6 bases, with 16 bases left in between. The CDR3 length is 14 residues. The CDR3 DNA reads as TGTGCCAGCATTGGAAAGGACAGATCCAATGAGCAGTTCTTC. It yields the protein CASIGKDRSNEQFF.

This clone was seen a single time. The chain employs TRBV20-1 and TRBJ2-1, with D tentatively TRBD2 (6 bases). CDR3 length: 11 residues. Germline CDR1 is DFQATT and CDR2 is SNEGSKA (reference sequence). Trimming took off 2 bases at V and 10 bases at J, with 9 bases between the two ends. CDR3 protein: CSARMGLEQFF. The CDR3 DNA sequence: TGCAGTGCTAGAATGGGACTCGAGCAGTTCTTC.

The gene calls are TRBV6-1 and TRBJ2-5, with TRBD2 matching over 9 bases. Germline CDR1 and CDR2: MNHNS and SASEGT. V trimming: 6 bases; J trimming: 2 bases; junction bases outside the gene matches: 7. This CDR3 comprises 15 residues. The CDR3 DNA reads as TGTGCCAGCAGGAAAGCGGGAGGAACTCAAGAGACCCAGTACTTC. Its protein product is CASRKAGGTQETQYF.

The chain joins TRBV9 to TRBJ1-1, with D uncertain. V gave up 0 bases and J gave up 1 base, with 4 bases separating them. The CDR3 runs to 13 residues. The germline V gene has CDR1 SGDLS and CDR2 YYNGEE. CDR3 protein: CASSVGSNTEAFF. The CDR3 nucleotides are TGTGCCAGCAGCGTAGGGTCGAACACTGAAGCTTTCTTT.

The chain employs TRBV6-1 and TRBJ1-4; a possible D gene is TRBD1 (5 bases). Germline V CDR1 and CDR2: MNHNS, SASEGT. The V end was cut by 6 bases, the J end by 7 bases, with 15 bases between. The CDR3 spans 14 residues. CDR3 in amino acids: CASSPGGVGEKLFF. The CDR3 coding sequence is TGTGCCAGCAGCCCGGGGGGAGTGGGTGAAAAACTGTTTTTT.

The chain has TRBV5-1 and TRBJ1-3, with D uncertain. This CDR3 is built from 16 residues. Deletions cut 0 bases from V and 0 bases from J, with 10 bases between. CDR1 is SGHRS and CDR2 is YFSETQ in the germline V gene. The CDR3 nucleotides are TGCGCCAGCAGCTTGGATGCGGTGATCTCTGGAAACACCATATATTTT. This gives the protein CASSLDAVISGNTIYF.

This sequence joins TRBV2 and TRBJ2-1, with 7 bases fitting TRBD1. The CDR3 contains 15 residues. The trim removed 1 base at V and 6 bases at J, leaving 6 bases unmatched. Germline loops: CDR1 SNHLY, CDR2 FYNNEI. Here the CDR3 DNA reads TGTGCCAGCAGTGAAGTGGGACAGTCCACCAATGAGCAGTTCTTC. Its protein product is CASSEVGQSTNEQFF.

The V call is TRBV2, the J call TRBJ2-1, with D perhaps TRBD2 (5 bases). The CDR3 has 14 residues. V shed 8 bases and J shed 9 bases, with 20 bases lying between them. CDR1 is SNHLY, CDR2 FYNNEI, per germline. CDR3 nucleotide sequence: TGTGCCAGCCTGGGCGCCAAGCGGTTGGTTGAGCAGTTCTTC. Amino acid sequence: CASLGAKRLVEQFF.

The V call is TRBV5-1, the J call TRBJ2-7; 9 bases align to TRBD1. The CDR3 sequence is 14 residues long. Germline V gene lookup returns CDR1 SGHRS and CDR2 YFSETQ. V shed 6 bases and J 7 bases; nucleotides not matched to a gene: 11. The CDR3 coding sequence is TGCGCCAGCACCTCCCAGGGACAGGGCGATGAGCAGTACTTC. Translation: CASTSQGQGDEQYF.

The CDR3, as DNA: TGTGCCAGCAGCGCCCTGACAGGGGGCAATTCACCCCTCCACTTT. Its protein is CASSALTGGNSPLHF. The J gene is TRBJ1-6, the V gene TRBV2, with 10 bases matching TRBD1. Unmatched junction bases numbered 6, after V lost 6 bases and J lost 7 bases. Germline CDR1 and CDR2: SNHLY and FYNNEI. The CDR3 extends over 15 amino acids.

The rearrangement joins TRBV9 to TRBJ2-5, with 10 bases matching TRBD1. This CDR3 spans 15 amino acids. The V and J ends lost 3 bases and 4 bases, in that order; junction bases with no gene match: 6. Per germline, CDR1 SGDLS and CDR2 YYNGEE. DNA for the CDR3: TGTGCCAGCAGCGGCGGGACAGGGGATCTAGAGACCCAGTACTTC. Amino acid sequence: CASSGGTGDLETQYF.

V usage is TRBV2 and J usage is TRBJ1-5; 7 bases line up with TRBD1. This CDR3 has 14 residues. V lost 4 bases and J lost 6; bases outside the gene matches: 6. Per germline, CDR1 SNHLY and CDR2 FYNNEI. The CDR3 bases are TGTGCCAGCAGTGGAGACAGGGAGAGTCAGCCCCAGCATTTT. Encoded protein: CASSGDRESQPQHF.

This clone was recorded once. V usage is TRBV9 and J usage is TRBJ1-4; 8 bases match TRBD1. The CDR3 length is 15 residues. Germline loops: CDR1 SGDLS, CDR2 YYNGEE. V gave up 5 bases and J gave up 5 bases; unmatched junction bases: 8. The CDR3 protein is CASRPGTGLNEKLFF. CDR3 coding DNA: TGTGCCAGCAGACCAGGGACAGGCCTCAATGAAAAACTGTTTTTT.

The chain joins TRBV29-1 to TRBJ2-2, with 7 positions matching TRBD1. CDR1 is SQVTM, CDR2 ANQGSEA, per germline. The CDR3 is made up of 14 amino acids. J lost 7 bases, V lost 2 bases, and 7 bases had no gene match. CDR3 nucleotides: TGCAGCGTTGAAAAGGGGGCGCTTGGCGGGGAGCTGTTTTTT. It codes for CSVEKGALGGELFF.